Following are 17 T cell receptor beta chains from one sample sequenced in a study of Graves' ophthalmopathy and Graves' hyperthyroidism. Scientists amplified the TCR beta CDR3 regions from RNA transcripts. HTBI primers were employed in first-round RT-PCR, then a second-round multiplex PCR followed. TCRdb ran MiXCR on the multiplex PCR reads and lists one entry per CDR3 protein. The sample has 400,000 to 450,000 distinct CDR3 sequences, around 21% seen once. The specimen sequenced was peripheral blood. The receptors come from a woman aged 18 to 35 with stable Graves' hyperthyroidism.

The sample holds a few counts of this clonotype. V gene TRBV28 combines with J gene TRBJ1-1; TRBD1 aligns across 7 bases. CDR3 size: 15 residues. After removal of 8 bases from V and 4 bases from J, the junction contained 13 bases not matched to a gene. Germline V lookup: CDR1 MDHEN, CDR2 SYDVKM. This CDR3 reads CASVSPPDRFTEAFF. CDR3 DNA: TGTGCCAGCGTTTCTCCTCCGGACAGGTTCACTGAAGCTTTCTTT.

The rearrangement links TRBV6-2 or TRBV6-3 to TRBJ2-5; D is unresolved. Germline CDR1 reads MNHEY; CDR2 reads SVGEGT. The germline V and J ends were trimmed by 2 bases and 5 bases, with 9 bases remaining between them. This CDR3 has 13 amino acids. The CDR3: CASSYVVWETQYF. The DNA for the CDR3 is TGTGCCAGCAGTTACGTAGTTTGGGAGACCCAGTACTTC.

The rearrangement joins TRBV5-4 to TRBJ2-5; a weak D match, TRBD1 (6 bases). Germline V gene sequence: CDR1 SGHNT, CDR2 YYREEE (reference sequence). The CDR3 runs to 15 residues. The germline V and J ends were trimmed by 0 bases and 5 bases, with 14 bases remaining between them. The CDR3, as DNA: TGTGCCAGCAGCTTGGGTTGGGGGCGCTGGGAGACCCAGTACTTC. Amino acids: CASSLGWGRWETQYF. The full variable domain, its missing parts supplied by reference TRBV5-4 and TRBJ2-5, is ETGVTQSPTHLIKTRGQQVTLRCSSQSGHNTVSWYQQALGQGPQFIFQYYREEENGRGNFPPRFSGLQFPNYSSELNVNALELDDSALYLCASSLGWGRWETQYFGPGTRLLVL.

V gene TRBV5-4 combines with J gene TRBJ2-2, with a tentative D call TRBD2 (5 bases). The germline V gene encodes CDR1 SGHNT and CDR2 YYREEE (reference sequence). V lost 0 bases to trimming and J lost 1 base, with 10 bases between them. The CDR3 runs 16 residues. CDR3 amino acids: CASSLEPGKNTGELFF. In nucleotides, the CDR3 is TGTGCCAGCAGCTTGGAGCCGGGGAAGAACACCGGGGAGCTGTTTTTT.

This clonotype was detected many times. The V and J genes are TRBV15 and TRBJ2-7, with TRBD1 as a possible D gene (6 bases). Deletions cut 0 bases from V and 10 bases from J, with 13 bases between. Germline CDR1 LNHNV, CDR2 YYDKDF (reference sequence). This CDR3 comprises 13 residues. Here the CDR3 DNA reads TGTGCCACCAGCAGAGAAGAATCGACAGGCCAGTACTTC. As protein: CATSREESTGQYF.

This clonotype was recorded at least ten times. The V gene is TRBV11-2, the J gene TRBJ2-7; a possible D gene is TRBD1 (6 bases). V lost 5 bases and J lost 3, with 17 bases in between. Germline loops: CDR1 SGHAT, CDR2 FQNNGV. The length of the CDR3 is 15 residues. CDR3 DNA: TGTGCCAGCAGCCCATCCTCTAGGGGGTTCTACGAGCAGTACTTC. This gives the protein CASSPSSRGFYEQYF.

This clonotype was detected a few times. This sequence joins TRBV6-1 and TRBJ1-1; D perhaps matches TRBD1 (6 bases). CDR1 and CDR2 from the germline V gene are MNHNS and SASEGT. Trimming removed 6 bases from V and 1 base from J, with 12 bases in between. This CDR3 spans 14 amino acids. CDR3: CASRRGTGNTEAFF. The DNA for the CDR3 is TGTGCCAGCAGGAGGGGGACTGGGAACACTGAAGCTTTCTTT.

This clonotype was detected many times. The V gene is TRBV10-3, the J gene TRBJ2-5; TRBD1 aligns across 7 bases. CDR1 is ENHRY and CDR2 is SYGVKD in the germline V gene. The CDR3 contains 17 residues. After removal of 3 bases from V and 6 bases from J, the junction contained 16 bases not matched to a gene. Written as DNA, the CDR3 is TGTGCCATCAGTGAACTCGGGCCGAGACAGGGTATGAAGACCCAGTACTTC. It is translated as CAISELGPRQGMKTQYF.

This clonotype was seen ten or more times. The CDR3 DNA is TGCGCCAGCAGCTTGGGATCCGTCAGGGGGCACGAGCAGTACTTC. Protein: CASSLGSVRGHEQYF. The V call is TRBV5-1, the J call TRBJ2-7, with 8 bases identical to TRBD1. Losses at the gene ends were 0 bases for V and 5 bases for J; bases not matched to a gene: 7. The CDR3 contains 15 residues. CDR1 SGHRS and CDR2 YFSETQ come from the germline V gene.

Many counts were recorded for this clonotype. This sequence joins TRBV4-2 and TRBJ1-2; no reliable D call. The V end was cut by 4 bases, the J end by 3 bases, with 12 bases between. Germline lookup yields CDR1 LGHNA and CDR2 YNFKEQ. The CDR3 extends over 14 amino acids. In nucleotides, the CDR3 is TGTGCCAGCAGCCCCCAAGGAGGGCACTATGGCTACACCTTC. Its translation is CASSPQGGHYGYTF.

This clonotype has a count of ten or more. The chain uses TRBV18 and TRBJ2-7, with D perhaps given as TRBD1 or TRBD2 (5 bases each). This CDR3 contains 16 residues. Germline CDR1 KGHSH, CDR2 LQKENI. V gave up 3 bases and J gave up 7 bases, with 22 bases separating them. CDR3 loop: CASSPGRAMPWGEQYF. In DNA form, the CDR3 reads TGTGCCAGCTCACCGGGCCGGGCTATGCCGTGGGGGGAGCAGTACTTC.

The rearrangement joins TRBV30 to TRBJ1-5; D perhaps matches TRBD1 (5 bases). This CDR3 is built from 13 residues. The V end was cut by 3 bases, the J end by 6 bases, with 12 bases between. Germline loops: CDR1 GTSNPN, CDR2 SVGIG (reference sequence). The CDR3 loop reads CAWSTQGGQPQHF. Written as DNA, the CDR3 is TGTGCCTGGAGCACCCAGGGAGGTCAGCCCCAGCATTTT.

This clonotype has at least ten counts. Being one base from a much bigger clone, this may be a read error. CDR3 residues: CASSFNRGYEQYF. CDR3 sequence (DNA): TGTGCCAGCAGTTTTAACAGGGGTTACGAGCAGTACTTC. The chain links TRBV12-3 or TRBV12-4 to TRBJ2-7; TRBD1 matches 7 bases. V gave up 3 bases and J gave up 4 bases; unmatched junction bases: 3. The CDR3 length is 13 residues.

The J gene is TRBJ1-1, the V gene TRBV20-1, with D perhaps matching TRBD1 (5 bases). The CDR3 runs to 14 residues. Trimming stripped 7 bases from V and 0 bases from J, with 15 bases between. CDR1 and CDR2 from the germline V gene are DFQATT and SNEGSKA (reference sequence). The CDR3 DNA reads TGCAGTGGGGGCCGGAGAGGCATGAACACTGAAGCTTTCTTT. Translating it yields CSGGRRGMNTEAFF.

This clonotype showed up many times. V and J are TRBV6-1 and TRBJ2-5, with TRBD1 matching 10 bases. The ends lost 6 bases at V and 4 bases at J; junction bases unmatched: 5. Germline V gives CDR1 MNHNS, CDR2 SASEGT. CDR3 length equals 14 residues. Written as DNA, the CDR3 is TGTGCCAGCAGGACAGGGGGCTTGGGAGAGACCCAGTACTTC. As protein: CASRTGGLGETQYF.

This clonotype was recorded many times. V is TRBV7-2 and J is TRBJ2-7, with TRBD2 matching 13 bases. The trim removed 7 bases at V and 4 bases at J, leaving 7 bases unmatched. The CDR3 length is 15 residues. From germline, CDR1 is SGHTA and CDR2 FQGNSA. CDR3 nucleotide sequence: TGTGCCAGCAACCCTCCGGGACTAGCGGGGTACGAGCAGTACTTC. It codes for CASNPPGLAGYEQYF.

This clonotype showed up many times. The chain combines TRBV11-2 with TRBJ1-2; no reliable D call. V lost 4 bases, J lost 2 bases, and 8 bases lay in between. CDR3 length: 13 residues. The germline CDR1 and CDR2 sequences are SGHAT and FQNNGV. CDR3 DNA sequence: TGTGCCAGCAGCTCGGAAGCGAACTATGGCTACACCTTC. This sequence encodes CASSSEANYGYTF.